This T cell receptor beta chain was sequenced in a study of read filtering for tumor transcriptome and immune sequencing. About the study: By R-ISS, stages I, II and III held about 8, 15 and 7 patients. IR-seq gave about 4.05 to 11 million TCR reads per sample; RNA-seq gave roughly 75 to 1,300. Notes on the study in general: Compared with RNA-seq, IR-seq gave much higher clonotype depth and reliability.

This clonotype was observed many times. The antigen remains unidentified. At the time of active disease, bone marrow was collected from every patient. This library used roughly 430 ng RNA and molecular barcoded adaptors spanning alpha/delta and beta/gamma chains. TCRdb redid the calling of the reads with MiXCR, one entry per CDR3 protein. The sample has approximately 58,000 distinct CDR3 sequences; 20% to 25% are singletons. J gave up 7 bases and V 7 bases, and 9 bases lay outside the gene matches. The CDR3 runs 14 residues. CDR1 and CDR2 from the germline V gene are LNHDA and SQIVND (reference sequence).

The chain carries TRBV19 and TRBJ2-1, with 8 bases that match TRBD1. The sample taken for sequencing was a population of CD138-negative cells sorted from bone marrow. This clonotype was sampled from a donor at least 40 years old with multiple myeloma. CDR3 sequence: CASTRTGTSNEQFF. The CDR3 DNA follows: TGTGCCAGTACCAGGACAGGGACAAGTAATGAGCAGTTCTTC. Full variable domain (remainder filled in from reference TRBV19 and TRBJ2-1): DGGITQSPKYLFRKEGQNVTLSCEQNLNHDAMYWYRQDPGQGLRLIYYSQIVNDFQKGDIAEGYSVSREKKESFPLTVTSAQKNPTAFYLCASTRTGTSNEQFFGPGTRLTVL.